This T cell receptor (beta chain) was documented in a study of blood T cell repertoires in COVID-19 (dated by TCRdb to 2018 to 2020). Some background on the complete study: Collaborator samples came from the United States, Italy and Spain and covered acute and convalescent phases of COVID-19. The material from the prospective study consisted of cDNA or gDNA derived from T cells, B-cell-depleted T cells, or PBMCs. Deeply sampled blood TCRbeta repertoires from subjects exposed to, actively infected with, or recovered from COVID-19 were included in the dataset. The repertoires were released in a freely available public database meant as a resource for research on the immune response to SARS-CoV-2. The samples were drawn from the first 160 participants of the ongoing ImmuneRACE study and from over a thousand subjects provided by 6 global collaborators. The sample metadata nearly always contained a de-identified subject ID, COVID-19 status, age in years and sex. HLA class I and class II types, where available, came from metadata supplied by the sample provider rather than from assay-based typing.

Worth noting for this clone: Its cognate antigen has yet to be identified. Base quality data are lacking; no much larger clone is found one base away.

The paper as a whole reports these results and caveats: Clinical and demographic metadata were provided uncurated, with the amount varying by source and participant.

CDR1 SGHTA and CDR2 FQGNSA were looked up in the germline V gene. V lost 1 base and J lost 7 bases, and the count of bases not matched to a germline gene is 0. The CDR3 contains 13 residues, cysteine and phenylalanine counted. Only CDR3 DNA remains: 39 bases, in frame from the first base. The collaborating institutions used their own protocols to collect whole blood in K2EDTA tubes. For TCRbeta analysis, collaborators shipped samples in one of three forms: frozen whole blood, isolated PBMCs, or DNA extracted from either of those sample types. The immunoSEQ Assay, a bias-controlled multiplex PCR, was used to amplify TCRbeta CDR3 regions from genomic DNA. Per the authors' processing: Nucleated cell counts per sample were estimated from amplification of reference gene primers within the assay. To quantify the absolute abundance of each unique TCRbeta CDR3 rearrangement, sequence reads were collapsed and filtered. Productive Simpson clonality was computed per sample as the square root of Simpson's diversity index over productive rearrangements. Not all clones reach the TCRdb copy of this immuneACCESS table, which keeps in-frame sequences only. Checked studies attribute under half of the gap to unresolved V genes and leave the rest unexplained. V and J calls and clone size are those listed in that table; D and trimming were worked out from the DNA. This sample lists more than 110,000 clones; about three quarters were detected once. Together, the top ten hold over 4% of the sample.

The sequencing sample was made of peripheral blood. This sequence uses TRBV7-2 and TRBJ2-4; the central 8 bases match TRBD2. The sequence derives from an elderly woman with active or convalescent COVID-19. The CDR3: CASSLGLANIQYF. The sequenced DNA is TGTGCCAGCAGCTTAGGACTAGCGAACATTCAGTACTTC.